This TCR beta chain was recorded in a study of Graves' ophthalmopathy and Graves' hyperthyroidism. Regarding the study as a whole: Thyroid clonotypes that were expanded above 0.001 frequency mostly also appeared in blood. Sensitivity reached 85% to 90% and specificity 81.08% for a 13-signature model separating ophthalmopathy from stable hyperthyroidism.

This clonotype has just a few counts. Its antigen is undetermined. One end of the junction is discordant with germline, which a read error may explain. The CDR3 is 12 amino acids. Germline values: CDR1 MGHRA, CDR2 YSYEKL. RNA transcripts served as template for amplifying TCR beta CDR3 sequences. Second-round multiplex PCR followed a first-round RT-PCR using HTBI primers. TCRdb re-called the multiplex PCR reads with MiXCR, one entry per CDR3 protein. The table lists under 800,000 distinct CDR3 sequences, about a fifth of them singletons. Hyperthyroidism showing no ophthalmopathy within 18 months of follow-up was stable.

The chain links TRBV4-1 to TRBJ1-1; a possible D gene is TRBD1 (5 bases). The TCR comes from a woman aged 18-29 years with stable Graves' hyperthyroidism. Some clones in this sample may be carry-over from other donors' samples. Sequenced input: peripheral blood. In nucleotides, the CDR3 is TGCACCAGCAGCCAAGATGGGGGGAGCGCTTTCTTT. Translated, it gives CTSSQDGGSAFF.